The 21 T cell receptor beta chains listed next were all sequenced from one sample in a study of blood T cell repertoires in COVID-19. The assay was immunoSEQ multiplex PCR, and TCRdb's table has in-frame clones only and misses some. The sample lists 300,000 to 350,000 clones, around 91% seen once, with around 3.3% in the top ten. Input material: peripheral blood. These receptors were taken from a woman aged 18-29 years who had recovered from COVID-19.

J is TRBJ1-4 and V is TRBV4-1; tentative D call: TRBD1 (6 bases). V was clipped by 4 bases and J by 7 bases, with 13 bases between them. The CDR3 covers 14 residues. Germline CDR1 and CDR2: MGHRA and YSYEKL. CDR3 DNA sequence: TGCGCCAGCAGCCCGCCCGAACAGGGTGAAAAACTGTTTTTT. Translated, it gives CASSPPEQGEKLFF.

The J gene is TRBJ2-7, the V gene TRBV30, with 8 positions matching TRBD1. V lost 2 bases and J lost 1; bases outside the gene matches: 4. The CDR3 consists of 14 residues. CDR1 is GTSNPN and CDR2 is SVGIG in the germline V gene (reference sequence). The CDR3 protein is CAWSTGTGSYEQYV. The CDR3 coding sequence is TGTGCCTGGAGTACCGGGACAGGTTCCTACGAGCAGTACGTC.

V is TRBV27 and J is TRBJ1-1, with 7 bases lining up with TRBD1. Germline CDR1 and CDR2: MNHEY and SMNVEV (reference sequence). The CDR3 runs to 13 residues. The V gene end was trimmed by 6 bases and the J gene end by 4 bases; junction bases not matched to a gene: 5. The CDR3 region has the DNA TGTGCCAGCAGCGGACCAGGGGGCACTGAAGCTTTCTTT. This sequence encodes CASSGPGGTEAFF.

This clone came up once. CDR3 sequence reads: CASSQAQGGGAHEQYV. CDR3 bases: TGCGCCAGCAGCCAAGCCCAAGGAGGGGGGGCCCACGAGCAGTACGTC. The V and J genes are TRBV4-1 and TRBJ2-7, with a tentative D call TRBD2 (7 bases). CDR1 MGHRA and CDR2 YSYEKL come from the germline V gene. This CDR3 is 16 amino acids long. Trimming cost V 1 base and J 5 bases, with 18 bases left between them.

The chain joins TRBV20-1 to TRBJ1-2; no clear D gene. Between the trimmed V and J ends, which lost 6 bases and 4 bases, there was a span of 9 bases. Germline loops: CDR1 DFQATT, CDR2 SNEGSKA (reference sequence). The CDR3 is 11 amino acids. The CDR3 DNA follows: TGCAGTGCCTCCCCCCCCTATGGCTACACCTTC. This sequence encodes CSASPPYGYTF.

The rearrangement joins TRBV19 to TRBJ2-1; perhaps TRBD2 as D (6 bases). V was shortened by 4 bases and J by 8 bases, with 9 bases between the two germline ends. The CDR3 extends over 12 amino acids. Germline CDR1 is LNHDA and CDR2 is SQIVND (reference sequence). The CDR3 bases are TGTGCCAGTAGTAGGCGGGGAGATGAGCAGTTCTTC. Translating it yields CASSRRGDEQFF.

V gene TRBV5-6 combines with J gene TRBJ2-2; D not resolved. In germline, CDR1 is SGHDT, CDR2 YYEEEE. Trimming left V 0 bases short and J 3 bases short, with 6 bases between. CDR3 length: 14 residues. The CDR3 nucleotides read TGTGCCAGCAGCTTGGCCCCCTACACCGGGGAGCTGTTTTTT. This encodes CASSLAPYTGELFF.

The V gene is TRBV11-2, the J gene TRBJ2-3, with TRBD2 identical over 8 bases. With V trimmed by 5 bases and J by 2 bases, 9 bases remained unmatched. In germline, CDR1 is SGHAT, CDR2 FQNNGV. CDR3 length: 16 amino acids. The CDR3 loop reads CASSRAAGGPTDTQYF. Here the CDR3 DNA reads TGTGCCAGCAGCAGGGCGGCGGGAGGCCCCACAGATACGCAGTATTTT.

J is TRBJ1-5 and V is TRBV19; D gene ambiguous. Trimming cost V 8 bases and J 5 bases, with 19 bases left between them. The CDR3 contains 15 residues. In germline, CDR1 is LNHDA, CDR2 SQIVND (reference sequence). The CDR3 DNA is TGTGCCAGTCGAAAGTTGGGGTGGAGGCATCAGCCCCAGCATTTT. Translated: CASRKLGWRHQPQHF.

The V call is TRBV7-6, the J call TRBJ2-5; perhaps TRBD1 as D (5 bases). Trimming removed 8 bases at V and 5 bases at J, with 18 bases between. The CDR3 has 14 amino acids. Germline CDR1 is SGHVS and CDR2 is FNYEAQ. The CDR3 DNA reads TGTGCCAGCGGTGACAGAGGCGAAAGGGAGACCCAGTACTTC. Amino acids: CASGDRGERETQYF.

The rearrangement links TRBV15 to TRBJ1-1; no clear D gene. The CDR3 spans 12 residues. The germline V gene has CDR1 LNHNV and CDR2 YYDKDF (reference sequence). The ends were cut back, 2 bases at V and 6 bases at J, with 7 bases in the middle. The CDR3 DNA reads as TGTGCCACCAGCAGACCTCCCTCTGAAGCTTTCTTT. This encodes CATSRPPSEAFF.

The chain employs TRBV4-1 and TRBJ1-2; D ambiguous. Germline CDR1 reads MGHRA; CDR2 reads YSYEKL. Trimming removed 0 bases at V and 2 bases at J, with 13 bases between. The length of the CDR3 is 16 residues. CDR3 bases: TGCGCCAGCAGCCAAGAAGCTGACGGAGTGAACTATGGCTACACCTTC. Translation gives CASSQEADGVNYGYTF.

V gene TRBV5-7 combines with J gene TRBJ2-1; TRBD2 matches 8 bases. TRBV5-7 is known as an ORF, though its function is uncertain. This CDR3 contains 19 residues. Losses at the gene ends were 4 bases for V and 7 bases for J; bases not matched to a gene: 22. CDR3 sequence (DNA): TGTGCCAGCAGCCTGAAACGGCCGCTAGCGGGTCAAAAGGAGAATGAGCAGTTCTTC. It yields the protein CASSLKRPLAGQKENEQFF.

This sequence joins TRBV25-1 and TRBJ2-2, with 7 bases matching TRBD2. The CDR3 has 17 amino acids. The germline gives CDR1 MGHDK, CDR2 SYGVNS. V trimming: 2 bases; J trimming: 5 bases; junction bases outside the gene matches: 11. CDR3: CASSEPKGRALTGELFF. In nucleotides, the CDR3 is TGTGCCAGCAGTGAACCAAAGGGGAGGGCCCTTACCGGGGAGCTGTTTTTT.

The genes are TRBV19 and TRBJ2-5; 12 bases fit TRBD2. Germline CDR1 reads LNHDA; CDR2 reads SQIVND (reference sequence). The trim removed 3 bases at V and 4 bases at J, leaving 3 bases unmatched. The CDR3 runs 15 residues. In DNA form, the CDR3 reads TGTGCCAGTAGTATTACTAGCGGGAGGAGAGAGACCCAGTACTTC. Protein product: CASSITSGRRETQYF.

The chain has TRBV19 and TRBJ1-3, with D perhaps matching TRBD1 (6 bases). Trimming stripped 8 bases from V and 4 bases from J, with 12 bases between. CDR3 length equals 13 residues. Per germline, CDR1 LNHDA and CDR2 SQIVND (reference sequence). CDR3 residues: CASQGTFGNTIYF. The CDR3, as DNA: TGTGCCAGTCAGGGGACATTCGGAAACACCATATATTTT.

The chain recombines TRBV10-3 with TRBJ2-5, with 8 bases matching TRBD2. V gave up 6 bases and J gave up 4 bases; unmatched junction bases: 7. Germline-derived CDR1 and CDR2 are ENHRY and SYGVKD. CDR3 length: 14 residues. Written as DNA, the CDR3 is TGTGCCATCAGCCCAGCGGGAGTACGAGAGACCCAGTACTTC. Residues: CAISPAGVRETQYF.

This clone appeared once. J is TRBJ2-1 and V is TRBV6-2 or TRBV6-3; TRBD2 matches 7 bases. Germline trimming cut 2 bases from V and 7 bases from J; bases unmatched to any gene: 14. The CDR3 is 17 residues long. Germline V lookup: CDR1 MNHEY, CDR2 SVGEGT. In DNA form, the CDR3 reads TGTGCCAGCAGTTACGCCAAAGGGGCGGGAGTAATTAATGAGCAGTTCTTC. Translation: CASSYAKGAGVINEQFF.

The CDR3 DNA reads TGTGCCAGTAGCGATACCCGGACTAGCGGGAGTGCAGATACGCAGTATTTT. It codes for CASSDTRTSGSADTQYF. The V and J genes are TRBV19 and TRBJ2-3; TRBD2 agrees at 13 bases. The CDR3 is 17 amino acids. The germline V gene encodes CDR1 LNHDA and CDR2 SQIVND (reference sequence). The ends lost 6 bases at V and 4 bases at J; junction bases unmatched: 10.

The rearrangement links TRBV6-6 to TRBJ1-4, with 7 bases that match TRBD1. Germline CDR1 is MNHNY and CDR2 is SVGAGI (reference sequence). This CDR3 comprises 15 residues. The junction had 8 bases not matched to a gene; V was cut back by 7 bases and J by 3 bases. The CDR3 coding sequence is TGTGCCAGCAATCCGTACAGGGGCCCTAATGAAAAACTGTTTTTT. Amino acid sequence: CASNPYRGPNEKLFF.

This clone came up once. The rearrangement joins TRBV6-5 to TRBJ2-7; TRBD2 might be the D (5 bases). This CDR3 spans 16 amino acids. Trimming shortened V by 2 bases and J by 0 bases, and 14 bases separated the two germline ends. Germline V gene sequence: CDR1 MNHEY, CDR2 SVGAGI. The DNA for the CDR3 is TGTGCCAGCAGTTACCGGGTAGGTGGGAGCTCCTACGAGCAGTACGTC. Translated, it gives CASSYRVGGSSYEQYV.